This TCR beta chain came from a study of shared clonotypes between healthy human individuals. Study-level information: Serving as donors were two women and three men, whose ages spanned 18 to 49.

The study's findings and limits: Only a few donors were included, so the genetic and exposure-history diversity represented was limited.

How the authors handled the data: Filtering differed for immunoSEQ, which gave only junction sequences without quality scores. This table comes from immunoSEQ multiplex PCR, and its TCRdb copy is limited to in-frame clones, with some not included. D and trimming come from the DNA, and the V and J calls and clone size come from that table. In the table there are around 500,000 clones, 79% of which are singletons. Turning to this clone: Antigen: not known.

The V gene's germline CDR1 is SGHRS and CDR2 YFSETQ. V lost 0 bases to trimming and J lost 6 bases; unmatched junction nucleotides: 5. The CDR3 is made up of 14 amino acids. The source material was PBMCs. The rearrangement uses TRBV5-1 and TRBJ2-7, with 8 bases that match TRBD2. The receptor's source is a woman aged 40-49 years in good health. Some clones in this sample may be carry-over from other donors' samples. CDR3 protein: CASSLGAGVGEQYF. As DNA, the CDR3 is TGCGCCAGCAGCTTGGGAGCGGGAGTCGGCGAGCAGTACTTC. Full variable domain (remainder filled in from reference TRBV5-1 and TRBJ2-7): KAGVTQTPRYLIKTRGQQVTLSCSPISGHRSVSWYQQTPGQGLQFLFEYFSETQRNKGNFPGRFSGRQFSNSRSEMNVSTLELGDSALYLCASSLGAGVGEQYFGPGTRLTVT.